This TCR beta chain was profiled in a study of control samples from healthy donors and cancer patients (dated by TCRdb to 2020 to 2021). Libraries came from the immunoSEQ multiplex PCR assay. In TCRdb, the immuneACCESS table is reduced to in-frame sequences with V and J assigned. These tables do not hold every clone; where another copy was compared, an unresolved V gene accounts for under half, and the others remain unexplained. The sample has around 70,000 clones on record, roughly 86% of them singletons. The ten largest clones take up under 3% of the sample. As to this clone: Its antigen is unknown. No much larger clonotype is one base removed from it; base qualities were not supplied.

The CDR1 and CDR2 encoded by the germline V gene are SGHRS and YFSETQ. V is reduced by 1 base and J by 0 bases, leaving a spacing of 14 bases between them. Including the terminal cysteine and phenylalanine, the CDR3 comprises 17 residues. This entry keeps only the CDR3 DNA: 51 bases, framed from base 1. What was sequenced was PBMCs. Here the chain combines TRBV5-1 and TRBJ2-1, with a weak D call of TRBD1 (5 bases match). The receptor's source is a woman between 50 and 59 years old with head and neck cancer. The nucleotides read TGCGCCAGCAGCTTGTTTGGGGCCGCGAGCTCCTACAATGAGCAGTTCTTC. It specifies CASSLFGAASSYNEQFF.